These T cell receptor beta chains were read from a single sample in a study of T cell clonotyping in hematopoietic cell transplantation. The table came from immunoSEQ multiplex PCR; TCRdb's copy has only in-frame clones and leaves some out. The sample includes roughly 16,000 clones, 85% to 95% seen only once; the top ten take about 5.7%. The sample was peripheral blood mononuclear cells. These receptors were taken from a man aged 35 to 55 in good health. Some clones in this sample may be carry-over from other donors' samples. Both conserved end residues are part of each CDR3. The D gene is left open where the match is weak. The size field is filled for only some rows; it gives once, few, many or a size class.

J gene: TRBJ1-6
clone size: -
D gene: -
V gene: TRBV7-2
CDR3 length: 13
CDR3 DNA: TGTGCCAGCAGCTTCGGGGGTAATTCACCCCTCCACTTT
CDR3 protein: CASSFGGNSPLHF

J gene: TRBJ1-5
clone size: -
D gene: -
V gene: TRBV28
CDR3 length: 15
CDR3 DNA: TGTGCCAGCAGTGCCTCTTTTGGTTGGACGCAGCCCCAGCATTTT
CDR3 protein: CASSASFGWTQPQHF

J gene: TRBJ2-7
clone size: -
D gene: -
V gene: TRBV11-3
CDR3 length: 12
CDR3 DNA: TGTGCCAGCAGCTTAAGGTCCTACGAGCAGTACTTC
CDR3 protein: CASSLRSYEQYF

J gene: TRBJ2-3
clone size: -
D gene: -
V gene: TRBV27
CDR3 length: 15
CDR3 DNA: TGTGCCAGCAGCGCCCTTCAGCTAGGCACAGATACGCAGTATTTT
CDR3 protein: CASSALQLGTDTQYF

J gene: TRBJ1-1
clone size: -
D gene: -
V gene: TRBV10-3
CDR3 length: 12
CDR3 DNA: TGTGCCATCAGTGAGGAAGTCACTGAAGCTTTCTTT
CDR3 protein: CAISEEVTEAFF

J gene: TRBJ2-7
clone size: -
D gene: -
V gene: TRBV29-1
CDR3 length: 11
CDR3 DNA: TGCAGCGTCAACCTAGGGGACGAGCAGTACTTC
CDR3 protein: CSVNLGDEQYF

J gene: TRBJ2-7
clone size: -
D gene: -
V gene: TRBV19
CDR3 length: 15
CDR3 DNA: TGTGCCAGTAGTATAATGAACAGGGTTGGCTACGAGCAGTACTTC
CDR3 protein: CASSIMNRVGYEQYF

J gene: TRBJ2-1
clone size: once
D gene: TRBD2
V gene: TRBV4-1
CDR3 length: 15
CDR3 DNA: TGCGCCAGCAGCCAGGCCGGGGGGGTCAACAATGAGCAGTTCTTC
CDR3 protein: CASSQAGGVNNEQFF

J gene: TRBJ2-5
clone size: -
D gene: TRBD2
V gene: TRBV7-9
CDR3 length: 15
CDR3 DNA: TGTGCCAGCAGCTGGGCCCTAGCGGTGAAAGAGACCCAGTACTTC
CDR3 protein: CASSWALAVKETQYF

J gene: TRBJ2-7
clone size: -
D gene: -
V gene: TRBV19
CDR3 length: 12
CDR3 DNA: TGTGCCAGTAGTGTCCCGGGGGACGAGCAGTACTTC
CDR3 protein: CASSVPGDEQYF

J gene: TRBJ2-7
clone size: -
D gene: -
V gene: TRBV11-3
CDR3 length: 14
CDR3 DNA: TGTGCCAGCAGCTTAGATGTCAGGGGCTACGAGCAGTACTTC
CDR3 protein: CASSLDVRGYEQYF

J gene: TRBJ1-1
clone size: once
D gene: -
V gene: TRBV5-6
CDR3 length: 16
CDR3 DNA: TGTGCCAGCAGCTCTCGCTTCGGTCCCATGAACACTGAAGCTTTCTTT
CDR3 protein: CASSSRFGPMNTEAFF

J gene: TRBJ2-2
clone size: -
D gene: -
V gene: TRBV29-1
CDR3 length: 13
CDR3 DNA: TGCAGCGCGGGACATTCGGACACCGGGGAGCTGTTTTTT
CDR3 protein: CSAGHSDTGELFF

J gene: TRBJ1-4
clone size: -
D gene: -
V gene: TRBV4-3
CDR3 length: 14
CDR3 DNA: TGCGCCAGCAGCCAAGAAGACAGGAATGAAAAACTGTTTTTT
CDR3 protein: CASSQEDRNEKLFF

J gene: TRBJ1-5
clone size: -
D gene: -
V gene: TRBV19
CDR3 length: 16
CDR3 DNA: TGTGCCAGTAGTCACGGGCGGAGGGTTGGCAATCAGCCCCAGCATTTT
CDR3 protein: CASSHGRRVGNQPQHF

J gene: TRBJ1-2
clone size: -
D gene: -
V gene: TRBV29-1
CDR3 length: 15
CDR3 DNA: TGCAGCGCGGGAGGACAGACTAAAACTAACTATGGCTACACCTTC
CDR3 protein: CSAGGQTKTNYGYTF

J gene: TRBJ1-5
clone size: -
D gene: -
V gene: TRBV25-1
CDR3 length: 16
CDR3 DNA: TGTGCCAGCAGTGCAAATGGTTTAGGGCACAATCAGCCCCAGCATTTT
CDR3 protein: CASSANGLGHNQPQHF

J gene: TRBJ2-3
clone size: once
D gene: TRBD2
V gene: TRBV4-3
CDR3 length: 16
CDR3 DNA: TGCGCCAGCAGCCAAGATTCGGCGGGAGTGACAGATACGCAGTATTTT
CDR3 protein: CASSQDSAGVTDTQYF

J gene: TRBJ2-7
clone size: -
D gene: -
V gene: TRBV25-1
CDR3 length: 12
CDR3 DNA: TGTGCCAGCCTTAGTAGCTCCTACGAGCAGTACTTC
CDR3 protein: CASLSSSYEQYF

J gene: TRBJ2-7
clone size: once
D gene: -
V gene: TRBV5-1
CDR3 length: 12
CDR3 DNA: TGCGCCAGCAGCTTGACGGGTGCCGAGCAGTACTTC
CDR3 protein: CASSLTGAEQYF

J gene: TRBJ1-5
clone size: -
D gene: -
V gene: TRBV14
CDR3 length: 13
CDR3 DNA: TGTGCCAGCAGCCAAGGGGCTCGGCAGCCCCAGCATTTT
CDR3 protein: CASSQGARQPQHF

J gene: TRBJ2-5
clone size: -
D gene: -
V gene: TRBV7-2
CDR3 length: 15
CDR3 DNA: TGTGCCAGCAGCTACCTACGAGCGGCCATAGAGACCCAGTACTTC
CDR3 protein: CASSYLRAAIETQYF

J gene: TRBJ1-2
clone size: -
D gene: -
V gene: TRBV28
CDR3 length: 15
CDR3 DNA: TGTGCCAGCAGTTTTTCCCCCGGGACAACCTATGGCTACACCTTC
CDR3 protein: CASSFSPGTTYGYTF

J gene: TRBJ2-1
clone size: -
D gene: -
V gene: TRBV7-2
CDR3 length: 15
CDR3 DNA: TGTGCCAGCAGCTCCGGGAGCGGGTCGTACAATGAGCAGTTCTTC
CDR3 protein: CASSSGSGSYNEQFF

J gene: TRBJ2-2
clone size: -
D gene: TRBD2
V gene: TRBV4-1
CDR3 length: 18
CDR3 DNA: TGCGCCAGCAGCCATATCCTGGGGGGACTAGCGGACTCCGGGGAGCTGTTTTTT
CDR3 protein: CASSHILGGLADSGELFF

J gene: TRBJ2-2
clone size: -
D gene: -
V gene: TRBV29-1
CDR3 length: 12
CDR3 DNA: TGCAGCGTCCACGGACAGACCGGGGAGCTGTTTTTT
CDR3 protein: CSVHGQTGELFF

J gene: TRBJ2-2
clone size: -
D gene: TRBD1
V gene: TRBV25-1
CDR3 length: 14
CDR3 DNA: TGTGCCAGCAGTGACGGCAGGGGGCGAAGGGAGCTGTTTTTT
CDR3 protein: CASSDGRGRRELFF

J gene: TRBJ2-7
clone size: -
D gene: -
V gene: TRBV5-8
CDR3 length: 13
CDR3 DNA: TGTGCCAGCAGCTTGGGACCAACCTACGAGCAGTACTTC
CDR3 protein: CASSLGPTYEQYF

J gene: TRBJ2-5
clone size: -
D gene: -
V gene: TRBV7-2
CDR3 length: 14
CDR3 DNA: TGTGCCAGCAGCTTATACGGGGGAGCAGAGACCCAGTACTTC
CDR3 protein: CASSLYGGAETQYF

J gene: TRBJ2-7
clone size: -
D gene: -
V gene: TRBV7-9
CDR3 length: 11
CDR3 DNA: TGTGCCAGCAGCCACGGGTACGAGCAGTACTTC
CDR3 protein: CASSHGYEQYF

J gene: TRBJ1-2
clone size: -
D gene: -
V gene: TRBV5-6
CDR3 length: 13
CDR3 DNA: TGTGCCAGCAGCACAAGACAGAGCTATGGCTACACCTTC
CDR3 protein: CASSTRQSYGYTF

J gene: TRBJ1-1
clone size: -
D gene: -
V gene: TRBV5-1
CDR3 length: 11
CDR3 DNA: TGCGCCAGCAGCTTGGAGACTGAAGCTTTCTTT
CDR3 protein: CASSLETEAFF

J gene: TRBJ2-2
clone size: -
D gene: -
V gene: TRBV5-6
CDR3 length: 14
CDR3 DNA: TGTGCCAGCAGCTTGGGTGGGGATACCGGGGAGCTGTTTTTT
CDR3 protein: CASSLGGDTGELFF

J gene: TRBJ2-7
clone size: -
D gene: -
V gene: TRBV19
CDR3 length: 13
CDR3 DNA: TGTGCCAGCGCACCGGACAGCACATACGAGCAGTACTTC
CDR3 protein: CASAPDSTYEQYF

J gene: TRBJ2-1
clone size: -
D gene: -
V gene: TRBV27
CDR3 length: 14
CDR3 DNA: TGTGCCAGCAGCATCGGGGGCTCCTACAATGAGCAGTTCTTC
CDR3 protein: CASSIGGSYNEQFF

J gene: TRBJ1-1
clone size: -
D gene: -
V gene: TRBV6-5
CDR3 length: 15
CDR3 DNA: TGTGCCAGCAGTACTCCCGGGACATGGAACACTGAAGCTTTCTTT
CDR3 protein: CASSTPGTWNTEAFF

J gene: TRBJ1-5
clone size: few
D gene: TRBD1
V gene: TRBV4-1
CDR3 length: 15
CDR3 DNA: TGCGCCAGCAGCCAATACGACAGGGCCGGGCAGCCCCAGCATTTT
CDR3 protein: CASSQYDRAGQPQHF

J gene: TRBJ2-7
clone size: -
D gene: -
V gene: TRBV5-4
CDR3 length: 13
CDR3 DNA: TGTGCCAGCAGCTTTGGGGGGTCGGGCGAGCAGTACTTC
CDR3 protein: CASSFGGSGEQYF

J gene: TRBJ2-5
clone size: -
D gene: TRBD1
V gene: TRBV28
CDR3 length: 13
CDR3 DNA: TGTGCCAGCACAACAGGGGGCTGGGAGACCCAGTACTTC
CDR3 protein: CASTTGGWETQYF

J gene: TRBJ2-3
clone size: -
D gene: -
V gene: TRBV7-3
CDR3 length: 14
CDR3 DNA: TGTGCCAGCACCAAAAGTCGGGCCTCAGATACGCAGTATTTT
CDR3 protein: CASTKSRASDTQYF